A selection of T cell receptor beta chains follows, all from one sample in a study of blood T cell repertoires in COVID-19. Assay used: immunoSEQ multiplex PCR; TCRdb lists only in-frame clones, some missing. The sample includes approximately 84,000 clones, approximately 86% of them seen just once. The source material was peripheral blood. The receptor source for this set is a woman of 80 years or more with acute or convalescent COVID-19. CDR3s include the opening cysteine and the closing phenylalanine or tryptophan. D genes are given only for firm matches. The size field is filled for only some rows; it gives once, few, many or a size class.

D: -; J: TRBJ2-1; size: -; V: TRBV15; CDR3: CATSPRGGGNEQFF; DNA: TGTGCCACCAGCCCCCGAGGGGGGGGGAATGAGCAGTTCTTC
D: -; J: TRBJ2-5; size: -; V: TRBV7-2; CDR3: CASSLARERTQYF; DNA: TGTGCCAGCAGCTTAGCCAGGGAACGGACCCAGTACTTC
D: TRBD1; J: TRBJ2-5; size: -; V: TRBV12-5; CDR3: CASVPQGAKETQYF; DNA: TGTGCTAGTGTTCCACAGGGGGCAAAAGAGACCCAGTACTTC
D: -; J: TRBJ1-3; size: -; V: TRBV27; CDR3: CASSLSGEVGNTIYF; DNA: TGTGCCAGCAGTTTATCTGGGGAGGTTGGAAACACCATATATTTT
D: TRBD1; J: TRBJ1-2; size: -; V: TRBV13; CDR3: CASSENRGKFGYTF; DNA: TGTGCCAGCAGTGAAAACAGGGGGAAATTTGGCTACACCTTC
D: TRBD2; J: TRBJ2-5; size: -; V: TRBV5-1; CDR3: CASSLLPSGQETQYF; DNA: TGCGCCAGCAGCCTCCTCCCTAGCGGGCAAGAGACCCAGTACTTC
D: -; J: TRBJ2-7; size: -; V: TRBV5-6; CDR3: CASSAQGGHEQYF; DNA: TGTGCCAGCAGCGCCCAGGGGGGCCACGAGCAGTACTTC
D: -; J: TRBJ2-1; size: -; V: TRBV9; CDR3: CASSPSTGTEYNEQFF; DNA: TGTGCCAGCAGCCCTAGTACCGGGACTGAATACAATGAGCAGTTCTTC
D: TRBD2; J: TRBJ2-3; size: -; V: TRBV7-2; CDR3: CASSLMGGGTDTQYF; DNA: TGTGCCAGCAGCTTAATGGGGGGGGGCACAGATACGCAGTATTTT
D: -; J: TRBJ2-7; size: -; V: TRBV19; CDR3: CASSVSGNSYEQYF; DNA: TGTGCCAGTAGTGTAAGCGGAAACTCCTACGAGCAGTACTTC
D: -; J: TRBJ2-1; size: -; V: TRBV19; CDR3: CASSLRAQGWVNEQFF; DNA: TGTGCCAGTAGTCTCCGGGCCCAGGGTTGGGTCAATGAGCAGTTCTTC
D: TRBD2; J: TRBJ2-5; size: -; V: TRBV19; CDR3: CASSILCVEREGGETQYF; DNA: TGTGCCAGTAGTATTTTGTGTGTTGAGCGGGAGGGGGGAGAGACCCAGTACTTC
D: -; J: TRBJ2-5; size: -; V: TRBV5-8; CDR3: CAAKHPGWETQYF; DNA: TGTGCCGCCAAACACCCGGGTTGGGAGACCCAGTACTTC
D: TRBD2; J: TRBJ2-7; size: once; V: TRBV9; CDR3: CASSPGVAGWPYEQYF; DNA: TGTGCCAGCAGCCCGGGGGTAGCGGGATGGCCCTACGAGCAGTACTTC
D: -; J: TRBJ2-5; size: -; V: TRBV14; CDR3: CASSQGEYETQYF; DNA: TGTGCCAGCAGCCAAGGAGAGTACGAGACCCAGTACTTC
D: -; J: TRBJ2-7; size: -; V: TRBV9; CDR3: CASGVDVGEQYF; DNA: TGTGCCAGCGGAGTTGATGTCGGCGAGCAGTACTTC
D: -; J: TRBJ2-1; size: -; V: TRBV5-1; CDR3: CASSTGYVDNEQFF; DNA: TGCGCCAGCAGTACAGGGTATGTTGACAATGAGCAGTTCTTC
D: TRBD1; J: TRBJ2-7; size: once; V: TRBV9; CDR3: CASSVRGTGGGNEQYF; DNA: TGTGCCAGCAGCGTGAGGGGGACAGGGGGTGGAAACGAGCAGTACTTC
D: -; J: TRBJ1-2; size: -; V: TRBV28; CDR3: CASSKSTNGRGYTF; DNA: TGTGCCAGCAGCAAAAGTACAAACGGCAGGGGCTACACCTTC
D: TRBD2; J: TRBJ2-3; size: -; V: TRBV28; CDR3: CASSPSGRTDTQYF; DNA: TGTGCCAGCAGTCCTAGCGGACGCACAGATACGCAGTATTTT
D: -; J: TRBJ2-1; size: -; V: TRBV3-1/TRBV3-2; CDR3: CASSSEGRGRNEQFF; DNA: TGTGCCAGCAGCTCCGAGGGCCGGGGAAGGAATGAGCAGTTCTTC
D: TRBD1; J: TRBJ2-1; size: -; V: TRBV11-3; CDR3: CASSLDGTGFNEQFF; DNA: TGTGCCAGCAGCTTAGACGGGACAGGGTTCAATGAGCAGTTCTTC
D: TRBD1; J: TRBJ2-7; size: -; V: TRBV9; CDR3: CASSRDRGYEQYF; DNA: TGTGCCAGCAGCCGCGACAGGGGTTACGAGCAGTACTTC